Listed here is a single TCR beta chain. Its antigen remains unidentified. The read is 3 residues too short to cover the CDR3 end, so that end is filled in from the germline J gene. Genomic DNA, averaging approximately 1,200 ng per sample, yielded TCR beta CDR3 via immunoSEQ. Clones were sequenced by immunoSEQ multiplex PCR, and TCRdb holds only the in-frame ones, with some missing. Its clone listing holds about 20,000 clones. Prevalent HPV16 infections were excluded; only incident single HPV16 infections included. This CDR3 is built from 14 residues. CDR1 LNHDA and CDR2 SQIVND come from the germline V gene (reference sequence). The J segment lost 6 bases and the V segment lost 6 bases, leaving 10 bases of the junction unmatched. This specimen belongs to a study of T cells in women clearing cervical HPV infection. Overall study results and limits: CIN3+ cases had significantly higher TCR richness than controls; evenness did not differ. Cases carried less TRBV6-7 than controls: about 0.1% versus 0.15%.

What was sequenced was blood buffy coat. The V and J genes are TRBV19 and TRBJ1-1, with 7 bases identical to TRBD1. The sequence was collected from a woman between 18 and 75 years old with a cervical HPV16 infection that either progressed to CIN3+ or cleared (not recorded which). The sequenced part of the CDR3 DNA is TGTGCCAGTAGCAAAATCCAGGGGGAAGCTGAA. This encodes CASSKIQGEAE. The whole CDR3 sequence is CASSKIQGEAEAFF.